The TCR beta chain under discussion was sequenced for a study of cytomegalovirus exposure and HLA in healthy donors. Findings of the study overall: An analysis that came later showed most CMV-associated TCR beta chains appearing HLA-restricted. Earlier analysis yielded a pattern in which most TCR beta V segments were productive about 87% or about 30% of the time.

A few counts support this clone. Its cognate antigen is unknown. This PCR relied on a set of 60 Vbeta primers and 13 Jbeta primers. As handled by the study authors: Later analysis identified some 80 million unique TCR beta chains, 9 million to 12 million shared. Here immunoSEQ multiplex PCR was the method, and the copy in TCRdb shows in-frame clones only, minus some. V and J calls and clone size follow that table, whereas D and trimming were derived from the DNA. The sample yields approximately 170,000 clones, roughly 81% seen once. The CDR3 length is 12 residues. V trimming: 10 bases; J trimming: 7 bases; junction bases outside the gene matches: 6. CDR1 and CDR2 from the germline V gene are LNHDA and SQIVND (reference sequence).

This chain uses TRBV19 with TRBJ2-1; TRBD2 matches at 8 bases. The sample taken for sequencing was PBMCs. The sequence derives from a woman in her thirties in good health and CMV-seropositive. CDR3 protein: CATSGGWNEQFF. Here the CDR3 DNA reads TGTGCCACCTCGGGGGGGTGGAATGAGCAGTTCTTC.